This TCR beta chain was sequenced during a study of tumor-infiltrating lymphocytes in primary liver carcinoma. From 500 ng of total RNA, TCR beta-specific cDNA was reverse-transcribed using a constant-region primer. ARM-PCR was slightly modified, and three nested multiplex PCR rounds with it gave rise to the TCR beta libraries. Investigators reported that the first two PCR rounds, at around 9 cycles each, used TRBV1-TRBV30 forward primers with a C-beta reverse primer. Each CDR3 protein is one row after TCRdb ran MiXCR on the multiplex PCR reads. Of more than 20,000 distinct CDR3 sequences in the sample, approximately 72% were seen once. Worth noting for this clonotype: Compared with germline, one end of the junction differs, possibly owing to a read error.

Each 20-30 mg portion of unsorted bulk tissue served as the source for co-extraction of RNA and DNA. Sampling of every tumor involved five separate regions. These included the tumor centre. CDR3 length equals 15 residues. Germline lookup yields CDR1 SGHAT and CDR2 FQNNGV. The sequenced sample consisted of liver tumor tissue from sampling region 1. Subset noted: tumor region T1, superior pole. This clonotype was sampled from a man between 40 and 49 years old with primary liver carcinoma and hepatitis B virus infection. The V call is TRBV11-2, the J call TRBJ2-2, with D tentatively TRBD2 (6 bases). CDR3 region: CASSFAGSYTGELVF. The CDR3 nucleotides are TGTGCCAGCAGCTTTGCGGGATCGTATACCGGGGAGCTGGTTTTT.